This T cell receptor beta chain was found in a study of blood T cell repertoires in COVID-19. V gave up 7 bases and J gave up 8 bases, with 23 bases separating them. The CDR3 contains 15 residues. Germline CDR1 reads ENHRY; CDR2 reads SYGVKD. Generated by immunoSEQ multiplex PCR, the TCRdb table keeps only in-frame clones and is missing some. The table records 200,000 to 250,000 clones, around 89% of them present only once. The participants were between 18 and 89 years old and came from roughly 25 US areas. Clinical history reported by participants formed the basis on which cohorts were assigned. In this sample, this clone turned up once.

The chain is built from TRBV10-3 and TRBJ1-2, with TRBD1 as a possible D gene (5 bases). The TCR originated in a woman in her 30s who had recovered from COVID-19. The sequenced sample consisted of PBMCs or T cells enriched from blood (not recorded which). In nucleotides, the CDR3 is TGTGCCATCACTTTCGCAGGGCCAAGGGGCGGCGGCTACACCTTC. Translating it yields CAITFAGPRGGGYTF.